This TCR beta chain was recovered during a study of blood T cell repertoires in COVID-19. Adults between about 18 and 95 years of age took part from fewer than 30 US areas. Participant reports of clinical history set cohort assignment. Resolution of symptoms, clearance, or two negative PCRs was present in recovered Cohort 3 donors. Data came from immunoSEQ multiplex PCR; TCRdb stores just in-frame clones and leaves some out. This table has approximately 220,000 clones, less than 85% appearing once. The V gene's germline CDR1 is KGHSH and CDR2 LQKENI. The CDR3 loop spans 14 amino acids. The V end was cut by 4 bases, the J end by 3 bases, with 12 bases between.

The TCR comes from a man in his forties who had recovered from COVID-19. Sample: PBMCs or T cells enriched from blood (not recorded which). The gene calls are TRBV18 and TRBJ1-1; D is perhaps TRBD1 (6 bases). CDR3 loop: CASSRRGGDTEAFF. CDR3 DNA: TGTGCCAGCTCACGCAGGGGTGGGGACACTGAAGCTTTCTTT.